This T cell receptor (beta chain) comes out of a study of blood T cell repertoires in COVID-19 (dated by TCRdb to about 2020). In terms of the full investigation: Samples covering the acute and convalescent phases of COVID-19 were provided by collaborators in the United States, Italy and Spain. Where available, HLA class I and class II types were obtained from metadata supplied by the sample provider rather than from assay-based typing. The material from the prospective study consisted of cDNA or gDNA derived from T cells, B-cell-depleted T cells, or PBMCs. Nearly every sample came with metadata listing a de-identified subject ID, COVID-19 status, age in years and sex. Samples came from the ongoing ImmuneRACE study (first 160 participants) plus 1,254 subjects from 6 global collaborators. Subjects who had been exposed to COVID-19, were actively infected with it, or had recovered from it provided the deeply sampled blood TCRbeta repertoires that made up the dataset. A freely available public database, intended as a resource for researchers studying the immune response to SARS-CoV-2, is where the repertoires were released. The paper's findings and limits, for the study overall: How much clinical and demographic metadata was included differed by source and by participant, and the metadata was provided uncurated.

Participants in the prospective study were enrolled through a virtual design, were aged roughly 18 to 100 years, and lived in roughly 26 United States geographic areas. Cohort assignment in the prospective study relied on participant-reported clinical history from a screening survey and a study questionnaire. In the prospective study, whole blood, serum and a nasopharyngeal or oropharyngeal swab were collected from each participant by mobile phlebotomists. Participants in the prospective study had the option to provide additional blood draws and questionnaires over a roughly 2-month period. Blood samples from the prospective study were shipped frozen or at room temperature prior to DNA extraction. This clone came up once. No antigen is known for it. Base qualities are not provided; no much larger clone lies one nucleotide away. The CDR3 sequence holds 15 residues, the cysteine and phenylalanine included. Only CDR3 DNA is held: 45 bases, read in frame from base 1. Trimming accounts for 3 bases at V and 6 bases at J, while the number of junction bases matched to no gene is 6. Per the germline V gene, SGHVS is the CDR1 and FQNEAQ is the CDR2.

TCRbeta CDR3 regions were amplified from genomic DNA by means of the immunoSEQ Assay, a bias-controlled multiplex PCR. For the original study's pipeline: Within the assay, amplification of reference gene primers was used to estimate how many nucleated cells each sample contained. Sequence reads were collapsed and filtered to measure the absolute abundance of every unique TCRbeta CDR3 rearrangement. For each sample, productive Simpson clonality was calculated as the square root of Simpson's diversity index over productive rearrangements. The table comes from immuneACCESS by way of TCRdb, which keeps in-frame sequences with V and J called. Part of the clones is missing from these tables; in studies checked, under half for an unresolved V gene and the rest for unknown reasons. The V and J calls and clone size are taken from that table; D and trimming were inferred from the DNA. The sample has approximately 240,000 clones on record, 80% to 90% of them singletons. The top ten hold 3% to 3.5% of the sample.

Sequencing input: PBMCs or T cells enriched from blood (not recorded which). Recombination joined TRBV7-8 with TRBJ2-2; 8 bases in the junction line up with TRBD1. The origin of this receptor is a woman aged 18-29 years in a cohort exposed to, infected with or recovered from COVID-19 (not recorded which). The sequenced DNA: TGTGCCAGCAGCTTGAGGCAGGGGGCAGCCGGGGAGCTGTTTTTT. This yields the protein CASSLRQGAAGELFF.